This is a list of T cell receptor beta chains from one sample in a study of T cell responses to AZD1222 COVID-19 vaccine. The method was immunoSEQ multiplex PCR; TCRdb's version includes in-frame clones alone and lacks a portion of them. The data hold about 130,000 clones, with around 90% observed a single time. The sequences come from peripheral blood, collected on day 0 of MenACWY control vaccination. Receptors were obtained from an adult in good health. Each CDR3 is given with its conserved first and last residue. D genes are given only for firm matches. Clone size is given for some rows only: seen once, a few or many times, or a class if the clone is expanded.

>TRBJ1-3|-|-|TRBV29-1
TGCAGCGCTAGGACGAACTCTGGAAACACCATATATTTT
CSARTNSGNTIYF
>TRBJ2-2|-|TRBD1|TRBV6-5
TGTGCCAGCAGCCTAGACAGGGGGCCGGCCGGGGAGCTGTTTTTT
CASSLDRGPAGELFF
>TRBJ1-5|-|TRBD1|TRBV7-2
TGTGCCAGCACCCCTGGGACAGGGGACAATCAGCCCCAGCATTTT
CASTPGTGDNQPQHF
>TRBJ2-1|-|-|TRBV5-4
TGTGCCAGCAGCCCCCGGGATTCCTACAATGAGCAGTTCTTC
CASSPRDSYNEQFF
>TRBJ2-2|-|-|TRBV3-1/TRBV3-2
TGTGCCAGCAGCCCGACCTTCACCGGGGAGCTGTTTTTT
CASSPTFTGELFF
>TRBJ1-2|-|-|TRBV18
TGTGCCAGCTCACGGACAGAATTGAACTATGGCTACACCTTC
CASSRTELNYGYTF
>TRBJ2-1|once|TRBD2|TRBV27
TGTGCCAGCAGTTTCGAGCTGAGGAGAGCGGGAGCTAGTGAGCAGTTCTTC
CASSFELRRAGASEQFF
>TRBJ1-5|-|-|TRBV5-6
TGTGCCAGCAGCTTGGGGGGTTCGCATCAGCCCCAGCATTTT
CASSLGGSHQPQHF
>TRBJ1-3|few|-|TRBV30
TGTGCCTGGAGTGTACGGAGGATTTCCTCTGGAAACACCATATATTTT
CAWSVRRISSGNTIYF
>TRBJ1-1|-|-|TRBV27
TGTGCCAGCAGTTTTTACCAGAAGAACACTGAAGCTTTCTTT
CASSFYQKNTEAFF
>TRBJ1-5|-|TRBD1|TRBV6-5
TGTGCCAGCAGAAAAGGGACAGGGTTCAATCAGCCCCAGCATTTT
CASRKGTGFNQPQHF
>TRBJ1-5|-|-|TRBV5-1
TGCGCCAGCAGCAGCGACGGAAATCAGCCCCAGCATTTT
CASSSDGNQPQHF
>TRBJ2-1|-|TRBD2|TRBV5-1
TGCGCCAGCAGCTTGGGAGCGACTAGCGGGAGGAGCTCCTACAATGAGCAGTTCTTC
CASSLGATSGRSSYNEQFF
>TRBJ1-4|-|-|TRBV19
TGTGCCAGTAGTATCACGGACATTGAAAAACTGTTTTTT
CASSITDIEKLFF
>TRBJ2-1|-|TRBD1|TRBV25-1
TGTGCCAGCAGTGACGCCAGGGGGTTAACTGATGAGCAGTTCTTC
CASSDARGLTDEQFF
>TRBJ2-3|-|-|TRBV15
TGTGCCACCAGCAGAGATTTCCTCGGAAGTGGCACAGATACGCAGTATTTT
CATSRDFLGSGTDTQYF
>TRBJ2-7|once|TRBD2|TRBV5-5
TGTGCCAGCAGCTTTTTCGCTAGCGGGTCCTACGAGCAGTACTTC
CASSFFASGSYEQYF
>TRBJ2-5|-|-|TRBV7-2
TGTGCCAGCAGTCTCTTGGGGGGCCAAGAGACCCAGTACTTC
CASSLLGGQETQYF
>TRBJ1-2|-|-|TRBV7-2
TGTGCCAGCAGCTTCAAAGACACGAACTATGGCTACACCTTC
CASSFKDTNYGYTF
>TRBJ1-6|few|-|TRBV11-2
TGTGCCAGCAGCGACACCCGGGGGTCACCCCTCCACTTT
CASSDTRGSPLHF
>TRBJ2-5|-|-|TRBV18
TGTGCCAGCTCACAGGGGCTTCAAGAGACCCAGTACTTC
CASSQGLQETQYF
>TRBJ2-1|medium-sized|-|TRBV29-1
TGCAGCGTAGAGGCCCAGGGATCCAATGAGCAGTTCTTC
CSVEAQGSNEQFF
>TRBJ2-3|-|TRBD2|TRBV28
TGTGCCAGCAGGGCGACTAGCGGGAGATGGGATACGCAGTATTTT
CASRATSGRWDTQYF
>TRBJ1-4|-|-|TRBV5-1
TGCGCCAGCAGCTTGGTTTCAGCAGCTAATGAAAAACTGTTTTTT
CASSLVSAANEKLFF
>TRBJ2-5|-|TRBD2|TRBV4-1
TGCGCCAGCAGCCAAGAGCCTAGCGGGGGGTGGGAGACCCAGTACTTC
CASSQEPSGGWETQYF
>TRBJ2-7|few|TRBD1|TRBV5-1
TGCGCCAGCAGCTTGGGCGGGACAGGGGTCTCCTACGAGCAGTACTTC
CASSLGGTGVSYEQYF
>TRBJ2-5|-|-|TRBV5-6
TGTGCCAGCAGCTTGTCGGGGACCGGGATTATGGAGACCCAGTACTTC
CASSLSGTGIMETQYF
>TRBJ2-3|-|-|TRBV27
TGTGCCAGCAGCGGCATCGGACTTCCGTTCACAGATACGCAGTATTTT
CASSGIGLPFTDTQYF